This TCR beta chain is from a study of T cell responses to AZD1222 COVID-19 vaccine. Study-wide points: Vaccine-associated CD4 TCRs ranged over spike, dominating at 160-218 and 743-854. At baseline, just a handful of AZD1222 recipients tested seropositive. The donors showed a predominance of white British ancestry and of females, with possible underestimation of clonal diversity.

Assay used: immunoSEQ multiplex PCR; TCRdb lists only in-frame clones, some missing. Of more than 150,000 clones listed, nearly 95% are singletons. The CDR3 is 14 residues long. Germline loops: CDR1 SEHNR, CDR2 FQNEAQ (reference sequence). The V and J ends lost 0 bases and 8 bases respectively, with 11 bases between them. On this clone itself: Antigen unknown.

The sequenced sample was peripheral blood, obtained 28 days after the second AZD1222 dose. The chain uses TRBV7-9 and TRBJ2-1; a possible D gene is TRBD1 (5 bases). This receptor was obtained from an adult who received the AZD1222 COVID-19 vaccine. CDR3 DNA sequence: TGTGCCAGCAGCTTAGCAGGGGCGCGGTATGAGCAGTTCTTC. This codes for CASSLAGARYEQFF.